This T cell receptor beta chain was retrieved from a study of OX40 agonist ivuxolimab in advanced cancers. Study observations and caveats: Clonal expansion in partial responders at 0.1-3.0 mg/kg ranked among the lowest.

Produced via immunoSEQ multiplex PCR; TCRdb's table is partial and in-frame only. Of about 50,000 clones listed, roughly 87% were seen once; the top ten hold roughly 6%. Germline loops: CDR1 MGHRA, CDR2 YSYEKL. The CDR3 covers 15 residues. Trimming at V came to 5 bases and at J to 4 bases, leaving 6 bases not matched to a gene. With respect to this clone: Its antigen is not known.

The receptor was derived from an adult with an advanced solid tumor such as melanoma, head and neck, liver or kidney cancer. V usage is TRBV4-1 and J usage is TRBJ1-4; 8 bases agree with TRBD1. The source material was CD4+ or CD8+ T cells sorted from blood, sampled in a trial of the OX40 agonist ivuxolimab. In nucleotides, the CDR3 is TGCGCCAGCAGCACGGAGACAGGGGTTAATGAAAAACTGTTTTTT. It yields the protein CASSTETGVNEKLFF.